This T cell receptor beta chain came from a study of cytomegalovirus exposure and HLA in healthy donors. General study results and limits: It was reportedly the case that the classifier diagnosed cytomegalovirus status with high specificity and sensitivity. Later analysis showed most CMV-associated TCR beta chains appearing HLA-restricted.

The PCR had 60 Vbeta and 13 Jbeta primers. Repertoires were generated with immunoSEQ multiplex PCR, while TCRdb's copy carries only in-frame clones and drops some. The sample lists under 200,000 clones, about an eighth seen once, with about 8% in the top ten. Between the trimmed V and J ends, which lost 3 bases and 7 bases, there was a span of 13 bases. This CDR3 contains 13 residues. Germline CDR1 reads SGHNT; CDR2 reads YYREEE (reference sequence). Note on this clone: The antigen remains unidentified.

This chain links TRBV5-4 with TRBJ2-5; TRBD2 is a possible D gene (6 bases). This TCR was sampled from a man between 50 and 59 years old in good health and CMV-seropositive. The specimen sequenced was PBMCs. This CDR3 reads CASSYGTHGTQYF. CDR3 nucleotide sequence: TGTGCCAGCAGCTACGGGACTCACGGGACCCAGTACTTC. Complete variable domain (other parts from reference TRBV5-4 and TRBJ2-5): ETGVTQSPTHLIKTRGQQVTLRCSSQSGHNTVSWYQQALGQGPQFIFQYYREEENGRGNFPPRFSGLQFPNYSSELNVNALELDDSALYLCASSYGTHGTQYFGPGTRLLVL.